This is a list of T cell receptor beta chains from one sample in a study of cytomegalovirus exposure and HLA in healthy donors. Repertoires were generated with immunoSEQ multiplex PCR, while TCRdb's copy carries only in-frame clones and drops some. This sample has about 130,000 clones, with roughly 75% found just once. The source material was PBMCs. These receptors originate from a man aged 25-40 years in good health. Each CDR3 is given with its conserved first and last residue. The D gene is left open where the match is weak. The size of a clone is reported for some rows only, either as once, few or many, or as a class for expanded clones.

>-|-|TRBV5-1|TRBJ2-1
CASSPDRGWNEQFF
TGCGCCAGCAGCCCGGACCGGGGTTGGAATGAGCAGTTCTTC
>-|-|TRBV15|TRBJ2-1
CATSSSQGADEQFF
TGTGCCACCAGTTCCTCGCAGGGCGCGGATGAGCAGTTCTTC
>TRBD2|-|TRBV10-3|TRBJ2-5
CAISGGTSGYETQYF
TGTGCCATCAGTGGGGGGACTAGCGGGTATGAGACCCAGTACTTC
>TRBD2|-|TRBV29-1|TRBJ2-1
CSVEGAAGGWNEQFF
TGCAGCGTTGAAGGGGCAGCGGGAGGGTGGAATGAGCAGTTCTTC
>TRBD2|-|TRBV19|TRBJ2-5
CASSTLWVAGRETQYF
TGTGCCAGTAGTACCCTTTGGGTAGCGGGAAGGGAGACCCAGTACTTC
>TRBD1|-|TRBV7-8|TRBJ1-1
CASSPGTGASWAFF
TGTGCCAGCAGCCCCGGGACAGGGGCCTCGTGGGCTTTCTTT
>-|-|TRBV14|TRBJ2-2
CASSQGTGLDTGELFF
TGTGCCAGCAGCCAAGGTACAGGGTTGGACACCGGGGAGCTGTTTTTT
>-|few|TRBV6-5|TRBJ2-1
CASSDSDSNEQFF
TGTGCCAGCAGTGACTCAGACAGCAATGAGCAGTTCTTC
>TRBD1|-|TRBV7-2|TRBJ1-1
CASSLTGTGIKNTEAFF
TGTGCCAGCAGCTTGACCGGGACAGGTATTAAGAACACTGAAGCTTTCTTT
>TRBD1|-|TRBV5-6|TRBJ2-5
CASSTGQGVGTQYF
TGTGCCAGCAGCACGGGACAGGGAGTCGGGACCCAGTACTTC
>-|-|TRBV28|TRBJ2-5
CASRLLGETQYF
TGTGCCAGCAGGCTCCTCGGGGAGACCCAGTACTTC
>TRBD1|few|TRBV2|TRBJ1-1
CASSAGGTEAFF
TGTGCCAGCAGCGCAGGGGGCACTGAAGCTTTCTTT
>TRBD1|-|TRBV10-1|TRBJ1-1
CASSESRGEWTEAFF
TGCGCCAGCAGTGAGAGCAGGGGGGAGTGGACTGAAGCTTTCTTT
>-|-|TRBV5-6|TRBJ1-1
CASSLDRGDTEAFF
TGTGCCAGCAGCTTAGATCGGGGGGACACTGAAGCTTTCTTT
>-|-|TRBV7-9|TRBJ2-3
CASSLGLVTDTQYF
TGTGCCAGCAGCTTAGGACTAGTCACAGATACGCAGTATTTT
>TRBD1|-|TRBV11-1|TRBJ2-7
CASRPGQGPYEQYF
TGTGCCAGCAGGCCGGGACAGGGGCCCTACGAGCAGTACTTC
>TRBD1|once|TRBV10-3|TRBJ2-1
CAISEDRGLQNEQFF
TGTGCCATCAGCGAAGACAGGGGCCTCCAAAATGAGCAGTTCTTC
>TRBD1|-|TRBV19|TRBJ2-5
CASSSRDRGIETQYF
TGTGCCAGTAGTAGCCGGGACAGGGGTATAGAGACCCAGTACTTC
>TRBD1|-|TRBV7-2|TRBJ2-3
CASSLEGQGTDTQYF
TGTGCCAGCAGCTTAGAGGGACAGGGAACAGATACGCAGTATTTT
>TRBD2|-|TRBV5-1|TRBJ2-5
CASSRGGSDLETQYF
TGCGCCAGCTCCCGGGGAGGGTCCGATCTAGAGACCCAGTACTTC
>TRBD1|-|TRBV10-3|TRBJ1-2
CAISESIQGARGYTF
TGTGCCATCAGTGAGTCGATACAGGGGGCGCGAGGCTACACCTTC
>-|once|TRBV9|TRBJ1-1
CASSVGRQDTEAFF
TGTGCCAGCAGCGTGGGGAGACAGGACACTGAAGCTTTCTTT
>TRBD1|-|TRBV18|TRBJ2-1
CASSAPRTGKNNEQFF
TGTGCCAGCTCCGCACCCAGGACAGGGAAAAACAATGAGCAGTTCTTC
>-|-|TRBV27|TRBJ2-7
CASSLSYRASYEQYF
TGTGCCAGCAGTTTATCGTACAGAGCTTCCTACGAGCAGTACTTC
>-|-|TRBV27|TRBJ1-5
CASSLDRGNQPQHF
TGTGCCAGCAGCTTAGACAGAGGCAATCAGCCCCAGCATTTT
>-|-|TRBV15|TRBJ2-3
CATSSGSGVSTDTQYF
TGTGCCACCAGTTCTGGTTCGGGGGTTAGCACAGATACGCAGTATTTT
>TRBD1|-|TRBV28|TRBJ1-6
CASSHPPGSGGGNSPLHF
TGTGCCAGCAGTCATCCACCGGGCTCAGGGGGAGGCAATTCACCCCTCCACTTT
>TRBD1|-|TRBV7-7|TRBJ2-5
CASSLQGALETQYF
TGTGCCAGCAGCTTACAGGGGGCCTTGGAGACCCAGTACTTC
>-|-|TRBV6-4|TRBJ2-2
CASSAMRSGELFF
TGTGCCAGCAGTGCGATGCGTTCCGGGGAGCTGTTTTTT
>TRBD2|-|TRBV9|TRBJ2-1
CASSVAGGFDEQFF
TGTGCCAGCAGCGTCGCGGGAGGGTTTGATGAGCAGTTCTTC
>-|few|TRBV5-1|TRBJ1-1
CASSDQVMVNTEAFF
TGCGCCAGCAGCGACCAGGTGATGGTGAACACTGAAGCTTTCTTT
>TRBD2|once|TRBV29-1|TRBJ2-3
CSVLLAGRTDTQYF
TGCAGCGTGCTACTAGCGGGCCGCACAGATACGCAGTATTTT
>-|-|TRBV7-9|TRBJ2-1
CASSLAGTLSNEQFF
TGTGCCAGCAGCTTAGCAGGGACTTTAAGTAATGAGCAGTTCTTC
>-|-|TRBV6-6|TRBJ1-5
CASSYRDQPQHF
TGTGCCAGCAGTTATCGGGATCAGCCCCAGCATTTT
>TRBD1|-|TRBV23-1|TRBJ2-7
CASLPGQGSYEQYF
TGCGCCAGCTTGCCGGGACAGGGGTCATACGAGCAGTACTTC
>TRBD1|once|TRBV2|TRBJ1-1
CASRRQGATEAFF
TGTGCCAGCAGGCGCCAGGGGGCTACTGAAGCTTTCTTT
>TRBD2|-|TRBV4-1|TRBJ2-2
CASSLRTSGRDGELFF
TGCGCCAGCAGCCTCCGGACTAGCGGGAGGGATGGGGAGCTGTTTTTT
>TRBD1|-|TRBV18|TRBJ1-1
CASSTGAGNTEAFF
TGTGCCAGCTCAACAGGGGCGGGGAACACTGAAGCTTTCTTT
>-|-|TRBV5-4|TRBJ1-1
CASSPPNLHTEAFF
TGTGCCAGCAGCCCGCCGAATCTACACACTGAAGCTTTCTTT
>TRBD2|-|TRBV14|TRBJ2-3
CASSQAPTTSADTQYF
TGTGCCAGCAGCCAAGCTCCAACTACTAGCGCGGATACGCAGTATTTT
>-|-|TRBV7-6|TRBJ2-7
CASSSHSYEQYF
TGTGCCAGCAGCTCACACTCCTACGAGCAGTACTTC
>TRBD2|-|TRBV6-5|TRBJ2-3
CASSYSMSPGGDTQYF
TGTGCCAGCAGTTACTCCATGAGCCCGGGGGGAGATACGCAGTATTTT
>TRBD2|-|TRBV5-4|TRBJ2-1
CASSKAYGGGAYNEQFF
TGTGCCAGCAGCAAGGCGTATGGGGGGGGAGCCTACAATGAGCAGTTCTTC
>TRBD1|-|TRBV6-5|TRBJ1-1
CASSYGTGALVGEAFF
TGTGCCAGCAGTTACGGGACAGGGGCCCTAGTCGGGGAAGCTTTCTTT
>-|-|TRBV6-1|TRBJ2-7
CASTFYFYEQYF
TGTGCCAGCACGTTTTACTTCTACGAGCAGTACTTC
>-|-|TRBV6-5|TRBJ1-1
CASSSSRGGTEAFF
TGTGCCAGCAGTTCATCGAGAGGGGGCACTGAAGCTTTCTTT
>-|-|TRBV5-6|TRBJ2-1
CASSLGTEYNEQFF
TGTGCCAGCAGCTTGGGGACAGAGTACAATGAGCAGTTCTTC
>-|-|TRBV6-6|TRBJ1-1
CASSYSRGNTEAFF
TGTGCCAGCAGTTACTCAAGGGGGAACACTGAAGCTTTCTTT
>TRBD1|-|TRBV6-5|TRBJ1-2
CASSEGDRIARYTF
TGTGCCAGCAGTGAAGGGGACAGGATCGCTCGCTACACCTTC
>-|-|TRBV6-4|TRBJ1-1
CASSKLPSRVPTEAFF
TGTGCCAGCAGTAAACTTCCTTCCAGGGTTCCCACTGAAGCTTTCTTT